This section outlines one T cell receptor beta chain sequence together with its context. The data were obtained in a study of blood T cell repertoires in COVID-19. Whole-study context: Collection of acute and convalescent COVID-19 samples took place in the United States, Italy and Spain. Sources were T cells, B-cell-depleted T cells, or PBMCs; the material itself was cDNA or gDNA.

Repertoires were generated with immunoSEQ multiplex PCR, while TCRdb's copy carries only in-frame clones and drops some. The repertoire includes roughly 160,000 clones, about 85% of them detected once, and approximately 8.1% sits in the top ten. V shed 2 bases and J shed 1 base, with 5 bases lying between them. CDR1 is LGHDT and CDR2 is YNNKEL in the germline V gene (reference sequence). The CDR3 runs 13 residues. Sequencing was done on a sample of peripheral blood. The rearrangement links TRBV3-1 (or the pseudogene TRBV3-2) to TRBJ1-1, with D unclear. This TCR derives from a woman older than 75 with COVID-19, enrolled during active disease. CDR3 residues: CASSQQENTEAFF. CDR3 DNA sequence: TGTGCCAGCAGCCAACAGGAGAACACTGAAGCTTTCTTT.